This is a list of T cell receptor beta chains from one sample in a study of tumor and adjacent non-tumor tissue in lung cancer. TCRdb analysed the multiplex PCR reads with MiXCR anew, one entry per CDR3 protein. The data show 100,000 or so distinct CDR3 sequences, 50% to 70% seen once. Sequencing was done on a sample of distant non-tumor lung tissue. The receptors here all came from a man younger than 40 with non-small cell lung cancer. Both conserved end residues are part of each CDR3. The D gene is left open where the match is weak. Clone size appears in some rows only: once, few, many, or a class for an expanded clone.

-	-	TRBJ2-2	TRBV11-1	CACSFTVTGTGELFF	TGTGCCTGCAGCTTTACCGTGACAGGAACCGGGGAGCTGTTTTTT
-	-	TRBJ1-6	TRBV4-3	CASSQDGQGRSPLRF	TGTGCCAGCAGCCAAGATGGCCAGGGACGATCACCCCTCCGCTTT
once	-	TRBJ1-1	TRBV11-3	CASGLGVGDIEAFF	TGTGCCAGCGGCTTAGGGGTGGGAGATATTGAAGCTTTCTTT
-	-	TRBJ2-1	TRBV12-3/TRBV12-4	CASSFLYPDNEQFF	TGCGCCAGCAGTTTCTTGTACCCCGACAATGAGCAGTTCTTC
many	-	TRBJ2-1	TRBV6-4	CASSDNSYNEQFF	TGTGCCAGCAGTGACAACTCCTACAATGAGCAGTTCTTC
-	-	TRBJ1-1	TRBV20-1	CSARGGATEAFF	TGCAGCGCTAGAGGGGGGGCGACTGAAGCTTTCTTT
-	TRBD2	TRBJ2-7	TRBV4-3	CASNHLAGAYEQYF	TGCGCCAGTAACCACCTAGCGGGGGCCTACGAGCAGTACTTC
many	-	TRBJ2-1	TRBV6-2/TRBV6-3	CASMTTPGRQIGSNNEQFF	TGTGCCAGCATGACTACCCCCGGAAGGCAAATCGGGAGTAACAATGAGCAGTTCTTC
many	-	TRBJ2-5	TRBV6-4	CASSDSITETQYF	TGTGCCAGCAGTGACTCGATTACGGAGACCCAGTACTTC
many	TRBD1	TRBJ2-7	TRBV20-1	CSAMDRKPYEQYF	TGCAGTGCAATGGACAGGAAGCCCTACGAGCAGTACTTC
once	TRBD1	TRBJ1-1	TRBV12-3/TRBV12-4	CTSGQPQGPNTEAFF	TGTACCAGCGGTCAGCCACAGGGGCCGAACACTGAAGCTTTCTTT
once	-	TRBJ2-3	TRBV11-2	CASSAGAVWQYF	TGTGCCAGCAGCGCCGGGGCTGTGTGGCAATATTTT
-	-	TRBJ2-1	TRBV4-2	CASSQEQGYYNEYFF	TGTGCCAGCAGCCAAGAGCAGGGGTACTACAATGAGTACTTCTTC
-	-	TRBJ2-3	TRBV12-3/TRBV12-4	CASSFGQDDTQYF	TGTGCCAGCAGTTTTGGGCAAGATGATACGCAGTATTTT
-	TRBD2	TRBJ2-2	TRBV12-3/TRBV12-4	CASEREAFGELLF	TGTGCCAGCGAACGGGAGGCCTTTGGGGAGCTGCTTTTT
-	TRBD2	TRBJ2-7	TRBV11-2	CASSPGLASYEQYF	TGTGCCAGCAGCCCGGGACTAGCCTCCTACGAGCAATACTTC
-	-	TRBJ2-1	TRBV4-2	CASNQGQAYNERFF	TGTGCCAGCAACCAAGGTCAAGCCTACAATGAGCGGTTCTTC
many	TRBD1	TRBJ2-2	TRBV29-1	CSVGTANTGELFF	TGCAGCGTAGGGACAGCGAACACCGGGGAGCTGTTTTTT
-	TRBD1	TRBJ2-7	TRBV20-1	CIVTTGEGIEQYF	TGCATTGTCACGACAGGGGAAGGGATCGAGCAGTACTTC
-	-	TRBJ2-3	TRBV11-3	CASSLSTGTQYF	TGTGCCAGCAGTTTAAGCACAGGTACGCAGTATTTT
-	-	TRBJ2-7	TRBV2	CAGKEDSTYEQYF	TGTGCCGGCAAGGAGGACAGCACCTACGAGCAGTACTTC
-	TRBD1	TRBJ2-5	TRBV4-1	CANSQDQGAMIQYF	TGCGCCAACAGCCAAGATCAGGGGGCAATGATCCAGTACTTC
few	TRBD2	TRBJ2-1	TRBV11-2	CASSLILAGIDQFF	TGTGCCAGCAGCTTAATCCTAGCGGGGATTGATCAGTTCTTC
few	-	TRBJ2-2	TRBV24-1	CATGVAVKPPNTGELFF	TGTGCCACGGGGGTGGCAGTAAAGCCACCGAACACCGGGGAGCTGTTTTTT
many	-	TRBJ2-1	TRBV12-3/TRBV12-4	CASGLQGGYNEQFF	TGTGCCAGCGGACTCCAGGGCGGCTACAATGAGCAGTTCTTC
many	TRBD2	TRBJ2-1	TRBV4-2	CASSHLTGTSGGGEQFF	TGTGCCAGCAGCCACCTAACCGGGACTAGCGGGGGGGGGGAGCAGTTCTTC
once	TRBD1	TRBJ1-1	TRBV11-3	CASSLRQGYTEAFF	TGTGCCAGCAGCTTGAGACAGGGGTACACCGAAGCTTTCTTT
-	-	TRBJ1-3	TRBV7-9	CASSLGAERSGNAIYF	TGTGCCAGCAGCTTAGGGGCAGAGCGGTCGGGAAACGCCATATATTTT
once	-	TRBJ2-7	TRBV5-1	CASSLEEQCF	TGCGCCAGCAGCTTGGAGGAGCAGTGCTTC
once	-	TRBJ2-7	TRBV4-2	CANSPAPESDYEQYF	TGTGCCAACAGCCCCGCCCCGGAGTCGGACTACGAGCAATACTTC
-	-	TRBJ2-5	TRBV20-1	CNAETGTGETQYF	TGCAATGCTGAGACAGGAACTGGGGAGACCCAGTACTTC
-	-	TRBJ2-7	TRBV29-1	CSVEDRGARYYEQYF	TGCAGCGTTGAAGATAGGGGGGCAAGGTACTACGAACAGTACTTC
-	-	TRBJ2-3	TRBV12-3/TRBV12-4	CASKRTSGGASDAQYF	TGTGCCAGCAAGAGGACTAGTGGGGGGGCATCAGATGCGCAGTATTTT
medium-sized	-	TRBJ2-2	TRBV11-3	CASSLYSGTGELFF	TGTGCCAGCAGTCTATACTCGGGGACCGGGGAGCTGTTTTTT
-	-	TRBJ2-3	TRBV11-2	CVSSRDLNPDTQYF	TGTGTCAGTAGCCGGGATCTTAACCCCGATACGCAGTATTTT
-	TRBD1	TRBJ2-2	TRBV20-1	CSGTGISGELFF	TGCAGTGGGACAGGCATTTCCGGGGAGCTATTTTTT
-	-	TRBJ1-2	TRBV6-5	CISSSPGTSRNYGYTF	TGTATCAGCAGTTCCCCCGGGACCTCTCGTAACTATGGCTACACCTTC
once	-	TRBJ2-2	TRBV11-2	CASSLLSAGGPTNTGELFF	TGTGCCAGCAGCTTACTATCTGCTGGAGGGCCGACGAACACCGGGGAGCTGTTTTTT
-	-	TRBJ2-7	TRBV10-2	CASSVVRQGHYEQYF	TGCGCCAGCAGTGTTGTCCGGCAGGGTCATTACGAGCAGTACTTC
-	TRBD1	TRBJ2-7	TRBV11-1	CASSRDRGSYNEQYF	TGTGCCAGCAGCAGGGACAGGGGCTCCTACAATGAGCAGTACTTC
-	-	TRBJ2-1	TRBV11-3	CASRTGSKYNGQFF	TGTGCCAGCAGAACAGGGTCGAAATACAATGGGCAGTTCTTC
-	-	TRBJ2-1	TRBV6-1	CASSELADKQFF	TGTGCCAGCAGTGAATTGGCCGATAAGCAGTTCTTC
-	-	TRBJ1-1	TRBV29-1	CIIAGWNTEAFF	TGCATCATTGCAGGATGGAACACTGAAGCTTTCTTT
once	-	TRBJ1-2	TRBV5-1	CASSLLSGRGGSYTF	TGCGCCAGCAGCCTCCTGTCGGGGAGAGGCGGCAGCTACACCTTC